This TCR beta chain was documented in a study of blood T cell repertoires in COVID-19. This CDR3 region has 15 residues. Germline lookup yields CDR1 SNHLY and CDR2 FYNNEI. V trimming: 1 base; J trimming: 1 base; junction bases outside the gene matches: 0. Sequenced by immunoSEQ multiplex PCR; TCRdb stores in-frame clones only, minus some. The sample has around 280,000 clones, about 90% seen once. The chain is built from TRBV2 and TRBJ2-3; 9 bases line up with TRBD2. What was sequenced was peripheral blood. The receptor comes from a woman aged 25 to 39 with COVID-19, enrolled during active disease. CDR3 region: CASSEGLAGTDTQYF. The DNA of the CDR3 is TGTGCCAGCAGTGAAGGACTAGCGGGCACAGATACGCAGTATTTT.